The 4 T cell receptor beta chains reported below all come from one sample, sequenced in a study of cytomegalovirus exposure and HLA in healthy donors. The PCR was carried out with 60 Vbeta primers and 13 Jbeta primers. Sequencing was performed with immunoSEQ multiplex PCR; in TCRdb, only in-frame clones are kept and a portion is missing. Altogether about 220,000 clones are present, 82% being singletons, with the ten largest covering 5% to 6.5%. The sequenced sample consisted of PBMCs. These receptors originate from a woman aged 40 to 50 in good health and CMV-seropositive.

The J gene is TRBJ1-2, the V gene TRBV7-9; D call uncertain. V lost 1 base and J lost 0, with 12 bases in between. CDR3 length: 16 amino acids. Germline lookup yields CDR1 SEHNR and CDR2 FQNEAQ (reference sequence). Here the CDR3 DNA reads TGTGCCAGCAGCTTAGGAAACGGGAGAGCTAACTATGGCTACACCTTC. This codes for CASSLGNGRANYGYTF. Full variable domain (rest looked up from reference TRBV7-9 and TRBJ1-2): DTGVSQNPRHKITKRGQNVTFRCDPISEHNRLYWYRQTLGQGPEFLTYFQNEAQLEKSRLLSDRFSAERPKGSFSTLEIQRTEQGDSAMYLCASSLGNGRANYGYTFGSGTRLTVV.

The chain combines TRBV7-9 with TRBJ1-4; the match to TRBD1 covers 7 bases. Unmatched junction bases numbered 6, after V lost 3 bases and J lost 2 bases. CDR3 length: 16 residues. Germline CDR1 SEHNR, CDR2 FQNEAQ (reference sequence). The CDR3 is CASSFDRVSTNEKLFF. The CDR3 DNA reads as TGTGCCAGCAGCTTTGACAGGGTATCGACTAATGAAAAACTGTTTTTT.

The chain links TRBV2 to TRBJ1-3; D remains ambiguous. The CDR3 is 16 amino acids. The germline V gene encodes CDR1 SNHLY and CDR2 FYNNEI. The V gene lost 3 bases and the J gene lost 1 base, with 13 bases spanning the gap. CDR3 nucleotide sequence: TGTGCCAGCAGTGAGCTAGCTGCGGGGTCTGGAAACACCATATATTTT. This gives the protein CASSELAAGSGNTIYF.

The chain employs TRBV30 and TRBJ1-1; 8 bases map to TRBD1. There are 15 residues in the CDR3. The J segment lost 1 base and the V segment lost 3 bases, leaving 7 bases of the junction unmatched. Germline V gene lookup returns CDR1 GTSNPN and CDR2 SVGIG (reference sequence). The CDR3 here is CAWSPPGTGNTEAFF. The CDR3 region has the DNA TGTGCCTGGAGCCCCCCCGGGACAGGGAACACTGAAGCTTTCTTT.